This TCR beta chain is drawn from a study of lymphopenia after photon versus proton radiotherapy. Findings and limits, study-wide: Post-nadir diversity loss with photons came from oligoclonal expansion, particularly CD8+ Temra cells.

Germline CDR1 SGHDN, CDR2 FVKESK. The CDR3 sequence is 14 residues long. Trimming left V 6 bases short and J 3 bases short, with 14 bases between. Assay: immunoSEQ multiplex PCR; the TCRdb copy retains only in-frame clones and omits some. The sample consists of about 7,300 clones, about 92% of them appearing once. With regard to this clone: Its specificity is not known.

The sequences come from peripheral blood, collected from a patient treated with photon-based radiotherapy. The source is a woman aged 45-60 years with cholangiocarcinoma. The J gene is TRBJ1-2, the V gene TRBV14, with D tentatively TRBD1 (5 bases). In nucleotides, the CDR3 is TGTGCCAGCAGTAGGGGTGTAGGTGACTATGGCTACACCTTC. It codes for CASSRGVGDYGYTF.